What follows describes a single T cell receptor (beta chain). What it binds is unknown. The sample is drawn from a study of vaccination effects on CD4 cells after COVID-19. Generated by immunoSEQ multiplex PCR, the TCRdb table keeps only in-frame clones and is missing some. The sample shows some 25,000 clones, approximately 76% of them seen only once. Study observations and caveats: Pronounced clonal contraction occurred in clones induced by infection and by vaccine late after vaccination.

CDR3 size: 17 residues. V dropped 2 bases and J dropped 4; count of bases not matched to a gene: 13. The germline CDR1 and CDR2 sequences are SGHDT and YYEEEE. Antigen-specific CD4+ T cells were first expanded with viral peptide pools by the ViraFEST assay and only then sequenced. Scientists isolated CD4+ T cells after a roughly 9-day culture period ended. SARS-CoV-2 infected the person between March and December 2020, as confirmed by PCR. Each culture well received some 1.9 million PBMC. These cells were then cultured in IMDM with 9.5 to 10 IU/ml IL-2 and 7.5 to 10 ug/ml peptides. The gene calls are TRBV5-6 and TRBJ1-2, with 8 bases fitting TRBD1. Sequenced here: CD4+ T cells from PBMCs cultured with SARS-CoV-2 spike peptides, sampled before COVID-19 vaccination. This receptor was taken from a human donor who had a prior SARS-CoV-2 infection. CDR3 sequence: CASSLGPEGQGLYGYTF. The CDR3 coding sequence is TGTGCCAGCAGCTTAGGGCCTGAAGGACAGGGCCTCTATGGCTACACCTTC.